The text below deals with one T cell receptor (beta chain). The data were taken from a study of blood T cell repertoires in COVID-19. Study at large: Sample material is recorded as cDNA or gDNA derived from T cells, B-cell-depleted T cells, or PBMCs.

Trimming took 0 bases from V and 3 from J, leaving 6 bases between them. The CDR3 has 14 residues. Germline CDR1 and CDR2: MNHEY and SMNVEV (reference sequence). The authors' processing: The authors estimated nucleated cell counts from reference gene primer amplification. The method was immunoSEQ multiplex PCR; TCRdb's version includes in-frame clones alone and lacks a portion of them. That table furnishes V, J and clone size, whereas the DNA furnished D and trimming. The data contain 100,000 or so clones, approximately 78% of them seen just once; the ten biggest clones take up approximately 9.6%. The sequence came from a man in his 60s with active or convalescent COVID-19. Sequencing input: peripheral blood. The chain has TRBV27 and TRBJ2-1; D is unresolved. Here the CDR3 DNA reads TGTGCCAGCAGTTTATCGGCTGGCTACAATGAGCAGTTCTTC. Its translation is CASSLSAGYNEQFF.